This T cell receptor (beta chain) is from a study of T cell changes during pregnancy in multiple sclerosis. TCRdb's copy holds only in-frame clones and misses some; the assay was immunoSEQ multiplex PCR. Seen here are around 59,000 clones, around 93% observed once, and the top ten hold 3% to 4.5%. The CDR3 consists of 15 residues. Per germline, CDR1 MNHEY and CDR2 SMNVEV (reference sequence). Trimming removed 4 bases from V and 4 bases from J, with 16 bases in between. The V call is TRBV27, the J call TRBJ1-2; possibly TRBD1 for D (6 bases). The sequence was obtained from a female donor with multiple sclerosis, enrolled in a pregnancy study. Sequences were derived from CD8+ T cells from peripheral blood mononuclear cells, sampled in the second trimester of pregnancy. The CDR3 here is CASSSLQGPSYGYTF. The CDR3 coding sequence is TGTGCCAGCAGTTCTCTACAGGGACCGAGCTATGGCTACACCTTC.